The 18 T cell receptor beta chains below all came from one sample that was sequenced in a study of cytomegalovirus exposure and HLA in healthy donors. Use of 60 Vbeta and 13 Jbeta primers characterized the PCR. Some clones are missing from TCRdb's copy, which holds only in-frame ones; the method was immunoSEQ multiplex PCR. Counted here are roughly 200,000 clones, 70% to 85% occurring once; the ten biggest clones make up about 2.5%. Sequenced input: PBMCs. These receptors all come from a woman aged 60-75 years in good health and CMV-seropositive.

The CDR3 sequence is CASEGGANTGELFF. CDR3 sequence (DNA): TGCGCCTCGGAAGGAGGCGCGAACACCGGGGAGCTGTTTTTT. The V and J genes are TRBV10-1 and TRBJ2-2; the D gene is possibly TRBD2 (5 bases). CDR3 length equals 14 residues. The V gene lost 11 bases and the J gene lost 0 bases, with 13 bases spanning the gap. The V gene's germline CDR1 is WNHNN and CDR2 SYGVQD (reference sequence).

This clone turned up a few times. The chain employs TRBV5-1 and TRBJ2-3; 8 positions match TRBD1. The CDR3 covers 16 residues. The ends lost 0 bases at V and 1 base at J; junction bases unmatched: 4. Germline loops: CDR1 SGHRS, CDR2 YFSETQ. The CDR3 here is CASSLAPTGGTDTQYF. The DNA of the CDR3 is TGCGCCAGCAGCTTGGCCCCGACAGGGGGCACAGATACGCAGTATTTT. Full variable domain (rest looked up from reference TRBV5-1 and TRBJ2-3): KAGVTQTPRYLIKTRGQQVTLSCSPISGHRSVSWYQQTPGQGLQFLFEYFSETQRNKGNFPGRFSGRQFSNSRSEMNVSTLELGDSALYLCASSLAPTGGTDTQYFGPGTRLTVL.

The chain carries TRBV6-1 and TRBJ1-1; TRBD1 matches at 7 bases. CDR1 is MNHNS and CDR2 is SASEGT in the germline V gene. This CDR3 spans 12 amino acids. The J segment lost 5 bases and the V segment lost 5 bases, leaving 2 bases of the junction unmatched. CDR3 DNA sequence: TGTGCCAGCAGTTTACAGGGGACTGAAGCTTTCTTT. Its protein is CASSLQGTEAFF.

There are a few counts of this clone. The V call is TRBV5-1, the J call TRBJ1-1, with unresolved D. Trimming removed 0 bases at V and 5 bases at J, with 14 bases between. The CDR3 length is 15 residues. CDR1 and CDR2 from the germline V gene are SGHRS and YFSETQ. The DNA for the CDR3 is TGCGCCAGCAGCTTGGCGGGATCACTATCTACTGAAGCTTTCTTT. Its translation is CASSLAGSLSTEAFF.

The chain combines TRBV5-1 with TRBJ2-1, with D possibly being TRBD2 (6 bases). V lost 5 bases to trimming and J lost 0 bases, with 15 bases between them. CDR1 is SGHRS, CDR2 YFSETQ, per germline. This CDR3 has 16 residues. The CDR3 here is CASSQGSGSSYNEQFF. The CDR3 nucleotides are TGCGCCAGCAGTCAGGGTAGCGGCAGCTCCTACAATGAGCAGTTCTTC.

The chain links TRBV6-1 to TRBJ2-5, with 7 bases fitting TRBD2. Gene TRBJ2-7 matches the end of the DNA better, so the J call may be wrong. This CDR3 has 15 residues. Germline CDR1 MNHNS, CDR2 SASEGT. Written as DNA, the CDR3 is TGTGCCAGCAGCTCGGGGGGTGGAATCTCCTACGAGCAGTACTTC. This codes for CASSSGGGISYEQYF.

The chain uses TRBV7-2 and TRBJ2-7; 10 bases are a match to TRBD2. The CDR3 has 19 amino acids. The germline gives CDR1 SGHTA, CDR2 FQGNSA. Trimming removed 1 base from V and 2 bases from J; junction bases left unmatched: 14. The CDR3 spells CASSLVGVAGGHRTYEQYF. DNA of the CDR3: TGTGCCAGCAGCTTAGTCGGAGTAGCGGGGGGACATCGTACCTACGAGCAGTACTTC.

V is TRBV18 and J is TRBJ2-7; 8 bases fit TRBD1. The CDR3 spans 14 residues. The junction had 1 base not matched to a gene; V was cut back by 3 bases and J by 0 bases. CDR1 is KGHSH and CDR2 is LQKENI in the germline V gene. The CDR3 bases are TGTGCCAGCTCACCGGGACAGGTCTCCTACGAGCAGTACTTC. Translated, it gives CASSPGQVSYEQYF. The full variable domain, its missing parts supplied by reference TRBV18 and TRBJ2-7, is NAGVMQNPRHLVRRRGQEARLRCSPMKGHSHVYWYRQLPEEGLKFMVYLQKENIIDESGMPKERFSAEFPKEGPSILRIQQVVRGDSAAYFCASSPGQVSYEQYFGPGTRLTVT.

The chain couples TRBV10-3 to TRBJ2-7, with D possibly matching TRBD2 (6 bases). CDR1 and CDR2 (germline): ENHRY, SYGVKD. This CDR3 region has 14 residues. The V gene lost 6 bases and the J gene lost 3 bases, with 15 bases spanning the gap. CDR3 sequence reads: CAIRDGGINYEQYF. CDR3 nucleotide sequence: TGTGCCATCAGAGACGGGGGAATCAACTACGAGCAGTACTTC.

The V gene is TRBV7-2, the J gene TRBJ2-5, with D unclear. The V and J ends lost 5 bases and 2 bases respectively, with 9 bases between them. Per the germline V gene, CDR1 is SGHTA and CDR2 is FQGNSA. This CDR3 region has 13 residues. The CDR3, as DNA: TGTGCCAGCAGCATTCGCCAGCAAGAGACCCAGTACTTC. Residues: CASSIRQQETQYF.

In DNA form, the CDR3 reads TGTGCCAGCAGCCGGGATGTGGTCTACAATGAGCAGTTCTTC. This codes for CASSRDVVYNEQFF. This rearrangement joins TRBV5-6 to TRBJ2-1, with a weak D call TRBD2 (5 bases). The CDR3 has 14 residues. Germline CDR1 SGHDT, CDR2 YYEEEE. Trimming pared 4 bases from V and 3 bases from J, leaving 11 bases between.

The chain links TRBV7-9 to TRBJ2-7; a weak D match, TRBD2 (5 bases). Trimming took off 5 bases at V and 0 bases at J, with 11 bases between the two ends. This CDR3 contains 14 residues. Germline values: CDR1 SEHNR, CDR2 FQNEAQ (reference sequence). CDR3: CASSLRDSSYEQYF. DNA for the CDR3: TGTGCCAGCAGCCTGAGGGATTCCTCCTACGAGCAGTACTTC.

The CDR3 DNA sequence: TGTGCCAGCAGTCAAAGAGGAGCGGGTAACTATGGCTACACCTTC. Translating gives CASSQRGAGNYGYTF. The V gene is TRBV6-5, the J gene TRBJ1-2; the D is unclear. CDR3 length equals 15 residues. Germline-derived CDR1 and CDR2 are MNHEY and SVGAGI. Deletions cut 5 bases from V and 1 base from J, with 14 bases between.

This chain connects TRBV6-1 to TRBJ1-5, with a tentative D call TRBD1 (5 bases). From germline, CDR1 is MNHNS and CDR2 SASEGT. V shed 2 bases and J shed 4 bases, with 21 bases lying between them. This CDR3 is built from 18 residues. Here the CDR3 reads CASSEIKWGGVQNQPQHF. In DNA form, the CDR3 reads TGTGCCAGCAGTGAAATCAAGTGGGGGGGAGTCCAGAATCAGCCCCAGCATTTT.

This rearrangement joins TRBV5-4 to TRBJ2-5; 7 bases are a match to TRBD1. From germline, CDR1 is SGHNT and CDR2 YYREEE (reference sequence). J lost 4 bases, V lost 4 bases, and 13 bases had no gene match. This CDR3 spans 16 amino acids. The CDR3 bases are TGTGCCAGCAGCACCCGACAGGGTGGAGTTCGAGAGACCCAGTACTTC. It codes for CASSTRQGGVRETQYF.

This chain connects TRBV27 to TRBJ2-7, with TRBD2 matching 13 bases. Germline CDR1 and CDR2: MNHEY and SMNVEV (reference sequence). J was trimmed by 5 bases and V by 5 bases; bases with no gene match: 9. CDR3 length equals 16 residues. The CDR3 here is CASSPWGLAGLNEQYF. The DNA of the CDR3 is TGTGCCAGCAGTCCCTGGGGACTAGCGGGGCTCAACGAGCAGTACTTC.

This rearrangement joins TRBV5-1 to TRBJ2-5, with 7 bases identical to TRBD1. Germline V gene lookup returns CDR1 SGHRS and CDR2 YFSETQ. With V trimmed by 4 bases and J by 0 bases, 9 bases remained unmatched. The CDR3 extends over 16 amino acids. The CDR3 coding sequence is TGCGCCAGCAGCCCGACAGGGCCTGGTTACCAAGAGACCCAGTACTTC. Encoded protein: CASSPTGPGYQETQYF.

The chain links TRBV7-9 to TRBJ2-1; D remains unclear. The CDR3 extends over 12 amino acids. Deletions cut 6 bases from V and 12 bases from J, with 15 bases between. In germline, CDR1 is SEHNR, CDR2 FQNEAQ (reference sequence). CDR3 nucleotide sequence: TGTGCCAGCAGTACGACCGGGTCGGGGCAGTTCTTC. The encoded protein is CASSTTGSGQFF.